This TCR beta chain was captured in a study of shared T cell receptors in the human thymus. After removal of 3 bases from V and 4 bases from J, the junction contained 1 base not matched to a gene. This CDR3 is built from 14 residues. The germline V gene encodes CDR1 SGHTA and CDR2 FQGNSA. Generated by immunoSEQ multiplex PCR, the TCRdb table keeps only in-frame clones and is missing some. The sample carries 640,000 or so clones, approximately 87% recorded once. This sample was also put to use in a study of human thymus T cells. That work adds: Donors consisted of healthy Finnish infants (having corrective surgery for congenital heart defects). Corrective heart surgery yielded resections, and these provided the thymus tissue. Thymic and blood repertoires appeared to show biased V and J gene usage.

Sequencing was performed on thymocytes. The source of this sequence is a boy younger than two with a congenital heart defect. The V call is TRBV7-2, the J call TRBJ2-2; 8 positions match TRBD1. The CDR3 here is CASSFGTGTGELFF. CDR3 nucleotides: TGTGCCAGCAGCTTCGGGACAGGCACCGGGGAGCTGTTTTTT.